This T cell receptor beta chain was sequenced for a study of Graves' ophthalmopathy and Graves' hyperthyroidism. Looked up from germline, CDR1 is MNHNS and CDR2 is SASEGT. V gave up 6 bases and J gave up 4 bases; unmatched junction bases: 7. The CDR3 consists of 14 residues. For repertoire sequencing, the TCR beta CDR3 regions were amplified from RNA transcripts. Second-round multiplex PCR followed a first-round RT-PCR using HTBI primers. TCRdb used MiXCR to reprocess the multiplex PCR reads, holding one entry per CDR3 protein. The top ten hold over 7.5% of the sample, which has hundreds of thousands of distinct CDR3 sequences, 13% to 15% seen once. Under 3 months in duration, the ophthalmopathy in affected donors had moderate-to-severe activity, CAS ≥3 and NOSPECS ≥4. 8.5 to 10 ml of fresh blood yielded the PBMCs by density gradient. This clonotype was seen ten or more times. Its specificity is not known.

Points from the study as a whole: Between ophthalmopathy and stable hyperthyroidism, a 13-signature model drew a separation with around 88% sensitivity and approximately 81% specificity. Thyroid clonotypes that were expanded above 0.001 frequency mostly also appeared in blood.

Sequenced input: blood. This sequence was found in a woman aged 25 to 39 with Graves' ophthalmopathy. The chain is built from TRBV6-1 and TRBJ2-7, with TRBD1 matching 9 bases. In nucleotides, the CDR3 is TGTGCCAGCAGCTCGGACAGGGGACGTTACGAGCAGTACTTC. Translated: CASSSDRGRYEQYF.